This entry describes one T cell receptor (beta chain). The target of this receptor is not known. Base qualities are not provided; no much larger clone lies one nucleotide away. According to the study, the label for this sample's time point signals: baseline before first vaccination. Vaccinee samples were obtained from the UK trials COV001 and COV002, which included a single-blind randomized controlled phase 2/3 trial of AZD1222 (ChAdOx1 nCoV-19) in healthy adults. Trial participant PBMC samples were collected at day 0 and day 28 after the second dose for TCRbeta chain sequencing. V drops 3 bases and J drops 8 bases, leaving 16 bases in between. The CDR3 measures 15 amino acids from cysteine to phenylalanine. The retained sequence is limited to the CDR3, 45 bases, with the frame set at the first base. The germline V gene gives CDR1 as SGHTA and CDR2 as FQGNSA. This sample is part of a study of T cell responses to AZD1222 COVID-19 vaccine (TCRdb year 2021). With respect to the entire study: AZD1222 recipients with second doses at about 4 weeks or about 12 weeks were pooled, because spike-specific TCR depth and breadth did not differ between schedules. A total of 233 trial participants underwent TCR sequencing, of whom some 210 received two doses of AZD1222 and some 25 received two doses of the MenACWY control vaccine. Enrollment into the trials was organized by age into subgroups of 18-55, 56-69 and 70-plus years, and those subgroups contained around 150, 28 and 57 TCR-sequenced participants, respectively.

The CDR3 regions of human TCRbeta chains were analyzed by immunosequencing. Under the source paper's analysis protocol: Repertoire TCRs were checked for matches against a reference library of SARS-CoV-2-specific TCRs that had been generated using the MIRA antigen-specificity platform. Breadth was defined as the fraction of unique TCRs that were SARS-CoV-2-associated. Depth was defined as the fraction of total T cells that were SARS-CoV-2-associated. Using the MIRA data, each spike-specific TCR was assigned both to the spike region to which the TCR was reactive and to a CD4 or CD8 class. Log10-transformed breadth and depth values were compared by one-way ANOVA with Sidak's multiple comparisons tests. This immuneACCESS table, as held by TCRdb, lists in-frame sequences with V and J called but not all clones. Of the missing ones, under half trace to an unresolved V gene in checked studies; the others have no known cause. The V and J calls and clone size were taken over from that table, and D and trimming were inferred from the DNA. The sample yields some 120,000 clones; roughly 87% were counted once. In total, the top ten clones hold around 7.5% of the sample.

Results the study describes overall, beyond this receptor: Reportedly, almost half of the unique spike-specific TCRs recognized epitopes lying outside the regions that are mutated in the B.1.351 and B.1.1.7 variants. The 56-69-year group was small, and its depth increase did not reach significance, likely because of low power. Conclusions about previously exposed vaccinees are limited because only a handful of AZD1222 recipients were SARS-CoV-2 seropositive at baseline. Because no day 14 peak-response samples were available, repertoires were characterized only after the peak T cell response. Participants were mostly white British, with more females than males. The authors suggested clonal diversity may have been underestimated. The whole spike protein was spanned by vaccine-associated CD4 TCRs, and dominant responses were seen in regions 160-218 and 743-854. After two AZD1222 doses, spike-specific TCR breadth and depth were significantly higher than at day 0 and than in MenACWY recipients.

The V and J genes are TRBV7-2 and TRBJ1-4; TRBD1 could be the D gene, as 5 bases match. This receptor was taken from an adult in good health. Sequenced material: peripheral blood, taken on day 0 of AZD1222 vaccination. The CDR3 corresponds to CASSFSGTGAEKLFF. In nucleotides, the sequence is TGTGCCAGCAGCTTTTCCGGGACCGGAGCGGAAAAACTGTTTTTT.